This entry is about one T cell receptor beta chain. This clonotype has only a few counts. The clone's antigen remains unknown. There are no base qualities to consult, and no much larger clone falls within one base. Counted from cysteine to phenylalanine, this CDR3 has 17 amino acids. The CDR3 DNA has 51 bases and is translated from base 1. V loses 5 bases of germline sequence and J loses 3 bases, and the interval between the two ends is 22 bases. For CDR1 and CDR2, the germline V gene (reference sequence) lists PRHDT and FYEKMQ. Library generation was performed with PCR. Sequencing was carried out with an Illumina HiSeq 4000. Bulk TCR libraries were prepared as previously described, using TCR primers listed in Table S5. Purification of total RNA was performed with the Qiagen AllPrep DNA/RNA kit. Before analysis, reads from multiple sequencing runs of the same library were pooled. Turning to the authors' computational methods: Only reads with exact TCR constant sequence were kept, trimmed to 150 nt, and grouped by their 12-nt molecular barcodes. Reads in each barcode group were sub-clustered using a 15% Levenshtein threshold, and a quality-weighted consensus sequence was built for each RNA molecule. Non-functional sequences were removed, as were lower-count sequences one edit away from another. Based on a fit of two negative binomial distributions, barcode sub-clusters having less than 20% of the maximum read count were discarded. Using fastp trimming at Q25 and MiXCR clonotype assembly, TCRdb reanalyzed the public sequencing data and kept in-frame beta chains. One record per CDR3 amino acid sequence lists the most common genes and DNA. Clone size and V and J calls follow TCRdb, not the original study. This sample is represented by about 510,000 distinct CDR3 sequences; roughly a fifth of them were singletons. Around 0.84% of the sample belongs to the ten largest clones.

This specimen belongs to a study of molecular identifiers for immune sequencing clone quantification (dated by TCRdb to 2016 to 2018). For the wider study: For a replicate experiment, RNA from approximately 20,000 or 100,000 naive CD8 T cells was divided into five aliquots, and four of the five aliquots were sequenced. The study was a methods study using CD8 T cells to benchmark molecular-identifier clustering-based TCR repertoire sequencing (MIDCIRS) and TCR RNA copy counting. What the work shows at the level of the full study, not this receptor alone: Modeling gave roughly 3 recovered TCR RNA copies per cell versus 7.5 to 10 by digital PCR, implying 25% to 30% capture efficiency. The sizes of highly expanded clones could end up underestimated when identical TCR molecules share a barcode. Clones above 20 RNA copies held over 99% of molecules in CMV-specific effector cells but under 1% in naive cells. Spiked-in Jurkat TCR RNA equivalent to a single cell was reported to be detectable even among approximately 1.1 million naive CD8 T cells. Spiked-in Jurkat TCR RNA (about ten copies' worth), which is not part of the donor repertoire, was contained in the naive libraries. When barcode sub-clustering was not used, chimeric consensus sequences inflated TCR diversity, with chimeras reaching as high as 47%.

Naive CD8 T cell libraries were made from roughly 21,000 to 960,000 sorted cells using 10%, 30% or 50% of purified RNA. Naive CD8 T cells were FACS-sorted as CD8+CD4-CCR7+CD45RA+ on a BD FACSAria II into RLT Plus buffer. Roughly ten TCR copies' worth of Jurkat RNA were spiked into about 20,000-1,100,000 naive CD8 T cell samples to test detection sensitivity. CD8 T cells were enriched with RosetteSep CD8+ T Cell Enrichment Cocktail and Ficoll-Paque, followed by ACK red cell lysis. This sequence was found in a human donor in good health. Some libraries in this study had Jurkat cell RNA spiked in. Sample: naive CD8+ T cells from blood, with Jurkat cell RNA spiked in. The cell subset or site label corresponds to: FACS-sorted CD8+CD4-CCR7+CD45RA+ naive T cells. This chain joins TRBV13 to TRBJ1-1; the D gene lacks a confident call. The base sequence is TGTGCCAGCAGCCCCGGGCGAAAATCGTGGGCTGACACTGAAGCTTTCTTT. Translated, it reads CASSPGRKSWADTEAFF.